The 24 T cell receptor beta chains below all came from one sample that was sequenced in a study of T cells in Graves' hyperthyroidism and ophthalmopathy. The CDR3 regions of TCR beta were amplified from RNA transcripts. Researchers ran a first-round RT-PCR on the TCR CDR3 using the HTBI primer set. In TCRdb, the multiplex PCR reads were re-called with MiXCR into one record per CDR3 protein. The sample lists approximately 870,000 distinct CDR3 sequences, around 38% occurring once. The sample comprised blood. The source is a man between 18 and 29 years old with Graves' hyperthyroidism.

V is TRBV6-6 and J is TRBJ1-1, with D possibly TRBD1 on 5 matching bases. Germline V gene lookup returns CDR1 MNHNY and CDR2 SVGAGI (reference sequence). The CDR3 totals 11 residues. V was trimmed by 7 bases and J by 4 bases, leaving 7 bases between them. CDR3 residues: CASIDSTEAFF. CDR3 DNA sequence: TGTGCCAGCATTGACAGCACTGAAGCTTTCTTT.

A few counts support this clonotype. The chain uses TRBV12-3 or TRBV12-4 and TRBJ1-4; 9 bases line up with TRBD1. V lost 6 bases and J lost 7; bases outside the gene matches: 9. There are 15 residues in the CDR3. CDR3 sequence: CASSRRQGGGEKLFF. The CDR3 DNA reads as TGTGCCAGCAGCCGTCGACAGGGGGGGGGTGAAAAACTGTTTTTT.

This clonotype was seen ten or more times. The chain uses TRBV20-1 and TRBJ1-6, with TRBD1 identical over 7 bases. This CDR3 is 13 amino acids long. Germline V gene lookup returns CDR1 DFQATT and CDR2 SNEGSKA (reference sequence). J was trimmed by 10 bases and V by 1 base; bases with no gene match: 4. CDR3 DNA: TGCAGTGCTAGAGGGGACAGAGAATCACCCCTCCACTTT. Its translation: CSARGDRESPLHF.

The chain recombines TRBV7-2 with TRBJ2-2; TRBD2 agrees at 7 bases. V lost 5 bases, J lost 1 base, and 7 bases stayed unmatched. There are 16 residues in the CDR3. The germline gives CDR1 SGHTA, CDR2 FQGNSA. The CDR3 DNA is TGTGCCAGCAGCCCACCTGGCGGGGGGAACACCGGGGAGCTGTTTTTT. Amino acids: CASSPPGGGNTGELFF.

This clonotype was found a few times. The CDR3 nucleotides are TGTGCCAGCAGCTTGTCGACAGGGGAAATCGAGCAGTACTTC. Amino acids: CASSLSTGEIEQYF. This chain joins TRBV7-8 and TRBJ2-7; 8 bases fit TRBD1. The CDR3 has 14 residues. The V gene end was trimmed by 3 bases and the J gene end by 6 bases; junction bases not matched to a gene: 7. The germline V gene has CDR1 SGHVS and CDR2 FQNEAQ.

At least ten counts were recorded for this clonotype. CDR3 nucleotides: TGCAGTGCTAGTCGAGGGGGCCGGGAGACCCAGTACTTC. Residues: CSASRGGRETQYF. The chain links TRBV20-1 to TRBJ2-5; 7 bases map to TRBD1. V shed 3 bases and J 5 bases; nucleotides not matched to a gene: 6. In germline, CDR1 is DFQATT, CDR2 SNEGSKA (reference sequence). CDR3 length: 13 residues.

This clonotype came up once. The chain employs TRBV12-3 or TRBV12-4 and TRBJ1-1, with D possibly matching TRBD1 (5 bases). The germline V and J ends were trimmed by 3 bases and 4 bases, with 12 bases remaining between them. The CDR3 totals 14 residues. This chain's CDR3 is CASSFSGAGTEAFF. The CDR3 nucleotides read TGTGCCAGCAGTTTTTCCGGGGCGGGCACTGAAGCTTTCTTT.

V is TRBV6-1 and J is TRBJ1-4; 8 nucleotides line up with TRBD1. There are 13 residues in the CDR3. V lost 6 bases and J lost 8; bases outside the gene matches: 5. CDR1 MNHNS and CDR2 SASEGT come from the germline V gene. The CDR3 DNA follows: TGTGCCAGCAGCATCGACAGGGGAGAAAAACTGTTTTTT. Its protein is CASSIDRGEKLFF.

The chain has TRBV2 and TRBJ1-1; 7 nucleotides align to TRBD1. Germline V lookup: CDR1 SNHLY, CDR2 FYNNEI. With 6 bases clipped from V and 5 bases from J, the junction kept 9 bases outside the gene matches. CDR3 length: 14 residues. CDR3 nucleotides: TGTGCCAGCAGGGGAAAGGGGGCTGGGACTGAAGCTTTCTTT. The encoded protein is CASRGKGAGTEAFF. Supplemented by reference TRBV2 and TRBJ1-1, the full variable domain reads EPEVTQTPSHQVTQMGQEVILRCVPISNHLYFYWYRQILGQKVEFLVSFYNNEISEKSEIFDDQFSVERPDGSNFTLKIRSTKLEDSAMYFCASRGKGAGTEAFFGQGTRLTVV.

This chain connects TRBV6-8 to TRBJ1-5; the D gene is possibly TRBD1 (5 bases). Germline CDR1 is MNHGY and CDR2 is SAAAGT. There are 16 residues in the CDR3. V dropped 4 bases and J dropped 1 base, with 14 bases sitting between them. The CDR3 is CASSWGDRDSNQPQHF. CDR3 DNA sequence: TGTGCCAGCAGTTGGGGGGACCGGGACAGCAATCAGCCCCAGCATTTT.

This clonotype was detected ten times or more. The genes are TRBV10-1 and TRBJ2-2; possibly TRBD1 for D (6 bases). Germline V gene lookup returns CDR1 WNHNN and CDR2 SYGVQD (reference sequence). Between the trimmed V and J ends, which lost 3 bases and 7 bases, there was a span of 12 bases. The CDR3 is 14 residues long. The CDR3 bases are TGCGCCAGCAGTGAATACAGGGCCGGCGGGGAGCTGTTTTTT. Translation: CASSEYRAGGELFF.

The CDR3 nucleotides read TGTGCCAGCAGTTTTCTTCAGAGTAGCAATCAGCCCCAGCATTTT. It yields the protein CASSFLQSSNQPQHF. The rearrangement joins TRBV6-5 to TRBJ1-5; D not certain. This CDR3 has 15 amino acids. CDR1 is MNHEY and CDR2 is SVGAGI in the germline V gene. The V end was cut by 4 bases, the J end by 0 bases, with 10 bases between.

V is TRBV20-1 and J is TRBJ2-5; D may be TRBD1 (6 bases). Trimming took off 6 bases at V and 3 bases at J, with 14 bases between the two ends. Germline loops: CDR1 DFQATT, CDR2 SNEGSKA (reference sequence). This CDR3 has 13 residues. Written as DNA, the CDR3 is TGCAGTGCGTTTAGGACAGCAGAAGAGACCCAGTACTTC. Translation: CSAFRTAEETQYF.

This clonotype has at least ten counts. The CDR3 loop is CASSRGQGASEAFF. CDR3 nucleotide sequence: TGCGCCAGCAGCAGGGGACAGGGGGCGTCTGAAGCTTTCTTT. The chain recombines TRBV5-1 with TRBJ1-1, with 12 bases lining up with TRBD1. CDR1 is SGHRS, CDR2 YFSETQ, per germline. CDR3 length: 14 amino acids. The V segment lost 4 bases and the J segment 6 bases; nucleotides outside the gene matches: 4.

The V gene is TRBV3-1, the J gene TRBJ1-1; possibly TRBD1 for D (5 bases). CDR1 is LGHDT and CDR2 is YNNKEL in the germline V gene (reference sequence). CDR3 length equals 14 residues. V was cut by 3 bases and J by 3 bases, with 11 bases left in between. CDR3 in DNA: TGTGCCAGCAGCCAGCGGGGGAGGGACACTGAAGCTTTCTTT. Protein sequence: CASSQRGRDTEAFF.

The CDR3 region has the DNA TGCGCCAGCAGCTCCCAGGGGGGTTATTCACCCCTCCACTTT. Protein: CASSSQGGYSPLHF. This chain connects TRBV5-1 to TRBJ1-6; 7 nucleotides line up with TRBD1. The length of the CDR3 is 14 residues. V lost 3 bases, J lost 8 bases, and 5 bases stayed unmatched. From germline, CDR1 is SGHRS and CDR2 YFSETQ.

This clonotype was counted between two and nine times. The chain combines TRBV19 with TRBJ1-1; D is uncertain. V was cut by 6 bases and J by 4 bases, with 12 bases left in between. The CDR3 has 13 amino acids. CDR1 LNHDA and CDR2 SQIVND come from the germline V gene (reference sequence). CDR3 residues: CASRGFGVTEAFF. The CDR3 DNA reads as TGTGCCAGTAGGGGTTTCGGGGTCACTGAAGCTTTCTTT.

This clonotype was observed many times. This sequence joins TRBV19 and TRBJ1-6, with a tentative D call TRBD1 (6 bases). Germline lookup yields CDR1 LNHDA and CDR2 SQIVND (reference sequence). Trimming left V 5 bases short and J 3 bases short, with 14 bases between. The CDR3 has 16 amino acids. The CDR3, as DNA: TGTGCCAGTAGTGCACAGGGTGGCGGCTATAATTCACCCCTCCACTTT. Amino acid sequence: CASSAQGGGYNSPLHF.

The rearrangement links TRBV12-3 or TRBV12-4 to TRBJ1-4; D perhaps matches TRBD1 (5 bases). V dropped 7 bases and J dropped 6 bases, with 9 bases sitting between them. The CDR3 extends over 12 amino acids. CDR3 in amino acids: CASTATDEKLFF. The CDR3 DNA is TGTGCCAGCACTGCGACAGATGAAAAACTGTTTTTT.

This clonotype was counted ten times or more. V and J are TRBV10-3 and TRBJ2-7, with D maybe TRBD1 (6 bases). V was cut by 0 bases and J by 5 bases, with 14 bases left in between. Germline-derived CDR1 and CDR2 are ENHRY and SYGVKD. This CDR3 region has 15 residues. In nucleotides, the CDR3 is TGTGCCATCAGTGAGTCATTGGGGACAAGGCACGAGCAGTACTTC. Amino acid sequence: CAISESLGTRHEQYF.

V is TRBV7-9 and J is TRBJ2-7; maybe TRBD2 (5 bases). Between the trimmed V and J ends, which lost 8 bases and 7 bases, there was a span of 12 bases. Germline CDR1 is SEHNR and CDR2 is FQNEAQ (reference sequence). The CDR3 is 11 amino acids. CDR3 sequence: CASGSRAEQYF. Written as DNA, the CDR3 is TGTGCCAGCGGCTCGAGGGCGGAGCAGTACTTC.

The chain links TRBV6-5 to TRBJ1-5; D ambiguous. The CDR3 is 14 residues long. Per the germline V gene, CDR1 is MNHEY and CDR2 is SVGAGI. V lost 2 bases and J 6 bases, leaving 11 bases between the germline ends. CDR3 in amino acids: CASSYVGWGQPQHF. CDR3 sequence (DNA): TGTGCCAGCAGTTACGTTGGGTGGGGTCAGCCCCAGCATTTT.

There are many counts of this clonotype. The chain combines TRBV29-1 with TRBJ2-2; no definite D call. The ends were cut back, 4 bases at V and 4 bases at J, with 7 bases in the middle. CDR3 length: 12 amino acids. Looked up from germline, CDR1 is SQVTM and CDR2 is ANQGSEA. As DNA, the CDR3 is TGCAGCGTTGGGCAGCGCACCGGGGAGCTGTTTTTT. It specifies CSVGQRTGELFF.

This clonotype has ten or more counts. V is TRBV2 and J is TRBJ1-4; D possibly corresponds to TRBD1 (6 bases). V lost 8 bases and J 10 bases, leaving 11 bases between the germline ends. Germline V gene sequence: CDR1 SNHLY, CDR2 FYNNEI. The CDR3 contains 11 residues. In DNA form, the CDR3 reads TGTGCCAGCGGGGGAGGGGGAAAACTGTTTTTT. The encoded protein is CASGGGGKLFF.